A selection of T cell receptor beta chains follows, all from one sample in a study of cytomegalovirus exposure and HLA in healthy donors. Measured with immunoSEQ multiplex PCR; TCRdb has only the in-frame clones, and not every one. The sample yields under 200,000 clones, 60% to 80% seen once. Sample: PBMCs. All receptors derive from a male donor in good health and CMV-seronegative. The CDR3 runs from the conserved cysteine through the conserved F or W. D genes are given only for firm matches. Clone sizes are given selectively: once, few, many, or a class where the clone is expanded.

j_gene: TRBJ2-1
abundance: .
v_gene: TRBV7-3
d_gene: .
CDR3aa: CASSLSPEGTNEQFF
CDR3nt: TGTGCCAGCAGCTTATCCCCGGAGGGGACCAATGAGCAGTTCTTC

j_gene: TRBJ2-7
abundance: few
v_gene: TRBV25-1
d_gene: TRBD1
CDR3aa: CASSAAGTGFHEQYF
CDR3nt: TGTGCCAGCAGTGCTGCCGGGACAGGTTTCCACGAGCAGTACTTC

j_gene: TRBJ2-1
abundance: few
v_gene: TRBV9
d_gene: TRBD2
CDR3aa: CASSVAGGHYEQFF
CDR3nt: TGTGCCAGCAGCGTAGCGGGGGGGCACTATGAGCAGTTCTTC

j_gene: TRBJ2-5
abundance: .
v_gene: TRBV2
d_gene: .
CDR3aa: CASSARTAEETQYF
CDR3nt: TGTGCCAGCAGTGCCCGGACTGCCGAAGAGACCCAGTACTTC

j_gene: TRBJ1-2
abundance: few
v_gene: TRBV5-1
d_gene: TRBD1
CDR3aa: CASSLQGARGGYTF
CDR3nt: TGCGCCAGCAGCCTACAGGGGGCGCGCGGTGGCTACACCTTC

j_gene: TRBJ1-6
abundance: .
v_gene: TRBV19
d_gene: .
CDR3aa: CASSIARQTNSPLHF
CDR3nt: TGTGCCAGTAGTATAGCACGACAGACTAATTCACCCCTCCACTTT

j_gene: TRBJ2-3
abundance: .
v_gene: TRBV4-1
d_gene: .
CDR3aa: CASSQLLALDTQYF
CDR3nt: TGCGCCAGCAGCCAATTACTAGCTCTAGATACGCAGTATTTT

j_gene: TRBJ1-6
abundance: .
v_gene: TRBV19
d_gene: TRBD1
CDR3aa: CASSARTGANSPLHF
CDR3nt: TGTGCCAGTAGTGCCCGGACAGGGGCAAATTCACCCCTCCACTTT

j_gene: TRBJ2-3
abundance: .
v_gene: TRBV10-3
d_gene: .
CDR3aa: CAINLSGGSADTQYF
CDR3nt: TGTGCCATCAATCTTAGCGGAGGGAGCGCCGATACGCAGTATTTT

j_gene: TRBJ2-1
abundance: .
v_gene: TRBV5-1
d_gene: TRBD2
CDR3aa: CASSLVAGGTEQFF
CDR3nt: TGCGCCAGCAGCTTGGTAGCGGGAGGTACTGAGCAGTTCTTC

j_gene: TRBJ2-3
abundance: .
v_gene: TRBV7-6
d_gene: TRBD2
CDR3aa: CASSPWGSSGGAKDTQYF
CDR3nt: TGTGCCAGCAGCCCATGGGGGTCTAGCGGGGGGGCAAAAGATACGCAGTATTTT

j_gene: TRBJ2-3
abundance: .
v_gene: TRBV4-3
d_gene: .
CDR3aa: CASSQQTSTDTQYF
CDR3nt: TGCGCCAGCAGCCAACAGACTAGCACAGATACGCAGTATTTT

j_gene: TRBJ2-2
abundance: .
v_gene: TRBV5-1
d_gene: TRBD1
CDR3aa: CASSLGQGAGELFF
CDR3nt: TGCGCCAGCAGCCTCGGACAGGGGGCCGGGGAGCTGTTTTTT

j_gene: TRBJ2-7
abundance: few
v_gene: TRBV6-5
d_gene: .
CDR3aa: CAVRGSTYEQYF
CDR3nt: TGTGCCGTAAGGGGGTCGACCTACGAGCAGTACTTC

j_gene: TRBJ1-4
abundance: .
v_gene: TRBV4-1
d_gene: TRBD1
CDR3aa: CASSQDPTDRGRNEKLFF
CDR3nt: TGCGCCAGCAGCCAGGACCCGACCGACAGGGGGAGGAATGAAAAACTGTTTTTT